The 30 T cell receptor beta chains below come from one sample, sequenced in a study of regulatory T cells in long-lasting Graves disease. CDR3 regions were amplified by Arm-PCR using iRepertoire HTBI primers to build TCR beta libraries. In TCRdb, the multiplex PCR reads were re-called with MiXCR into one record per CDR3 protein. The sample records some 370,000 distinct CDR3 sequences, approximately 12% being singletons. The time point is: newly diagnosed GD, antithyroid drugs for less than 3 months. Following extraction of RNA from PBMCs, that RNA was used to make the TCR library. The same sample was also used in a study of T cells in Graves' hyperthyroidism and ophthalmopathy.

Sequencing was performed on peripheral blood mononuclear cells (PBMCs), taken at new diagnosis, from a patient treated with antithyroid drugs. These receptors all stem from a woman under 30 with Graves disease.

This clonotype came up a few times. V gene TRBV6-1 combines with J gene TRBJ1-4; no firm D call. There are 13 residues in the CDR3. Trimming stripped 5 bases from V and 14 bases from J, with 18 bases between. From germline, CDR1 is MNHNS and CDR2 SASEGT. Here the CDR3 reads CASSQSFSIRLFF. DNA for the CDR3: TGTGCCAGCAGTCAGAGTTTCTCAATTAGGCTGTTTTTT.

Many counts were recorded for this clonotype. The genes are TRBV10-2 and TRBJ2-7, with D hard to call. The germline V gene has CDR1 WSHSY and CDR2 SAAADI. Trimming took off 0 bases at V and 3 bases at J, with 6 bases between the two ends. This CDR3 comprises 13 residues. CDR3 residues: CASSESRIYEQYF. In DNA form, the CDR3 reads TGCGCCAGCAGTGAGTCCCGAATCTACGAGCAGTACTTC.

This clonotype was found a few times. This chain uses TRBV25-1 with TRBJ1-1, with D uncertain. Deletions cut 3 bases from V and 1 base from J, with 15 bases between. This CDR3 comprises 16 residues. The germline V gene encodes CDR1 MGHDK and CDR2 SYGVNS. The CDR3 is CASSDPFLPRNTEAFF. The DNA of the CDR3 is TGTGCCAGCAGTGATCCCTTTTTGCCACGGAACACTGAAGCTTTCTTT. The full variable domain, its missing parts supplied by reference TRBV25-1 and TRBJ1-1, is EADIYQTPRYLVIGTGKKITLECSQTMGHDKMYWYQQDPGMELHLIHYSYGVNSTEKGDLSSESTVSRIRTEHFPLTLESARPSHTSQYLCASSDPFLPRNTEAFFGQGTRLTVV.

This clonotype was observed at least ten times. V gene TRBV6-2 or TRBV6-3 combines with J gene TRBJ2-7; D may be TRBD1 or TRBD2 (6 bases each). V lost 4 bases to trimming and J lost 6 bases, with 13 bases between them. CDR1 and CDR2 from the germline V gene are MNHEY and SVGEGT. The CDR3 runs to 13 residues. In nucleotides, the CDR3 is TGTGCCAGCAGTTTGGTGGAGGGGGGCGAGCAGTACTTC. Protein product: CASSLVEGGEQYF.

At least ten counts were recorded for this clonotype. The CDR3 reads CASSPGPLVEAFF. The CDR3 DNA reads TGTGCCAGCAGCCCGGGACCTTTGGTAGAAGCTTTCTTT. The genes are TRBV6-1 and TRBJ1-1, with D maybe TRBD1 (5 bases). The germline V gene has CDR1 MNHNS and CDR2 SASEGT. The ends were cut back, 6 bases at V and 8 bases at J, with 16 bases in the middle. The CDR3 loop spans 13 amino acids.

This clonotype was recorded a few times. The CDR3, as DNA: TGTGCCAGCAGCGCGGCAATCGGGGGTCAGCCCCAGCATTTT. Encoded protein: CASSAAIGGQPQHF. The V gene is TRBV7-9, the J gene TRBJ1-5; D perhaps matches TRBD1 (5 bases). The CDR3 length is 14 residues. Looked up from germline, CDR1 is SEHNR and CDR2 is FQNEAQ (reference sequence). V shed 5 bases and J shed 6 bases, with 14 bases lying between them.

This clonotype was seen at least ten times. The chain uses TRBV6-1 and TRBJ1-1; 8 bases agree with TRBD1. Germline loops: CDR1 MNHNS, CDR2 SASEGT. With 5 bases clipped from V and 0 bases from J, the junction kept 11 bases outside the gene matches. The CDR3 totals 17 residues. In DNA, the CDR3 is TGTGCCAGCAGTCGGCCGGGACAGGTCCTCATGAACACTGAAGCTTTCTTT. Translated: CASSRPGQVLMNTEAFF.

This clonotype occurred once. A much larger clone differs from this one at a single base, so this may be a read error. The chain carries TRBV5-1 and TRBJ1-2; D not certain. Germline V gene sequence: CDR1 SGHRS, CDR2 YFSETQ. CDR3 length: 13 residues. CDR3 loop: CASSLGTTYDYTF. CDR3 DNA sequence: TGCGCCAGCAGCTTGGGGACCACCTATGACTACACCTTC.

This clonotype occurred a few times. The chain links TRBV12-3 or TRBV12-4 to TRBJ2-5, with D unclear. Trimming took off 2 bases at V and 2 bases at J, with 9 bases between the two ends. This CDR3 has 14 residues. The CDR3 spells CASSLWSSQETQYF. CDR3 nucleotides: TGTGCCAGCAGTTTATGGTCCAGTCAAGAGACCCAGTACTTC.

This clonotype has at least ten counts. The chain is built from TRBV6-1 and TRBJ2-7; TRBD1 aligns across 8 bases. The CDR3 contains 15 residues. The V segment lost 6 bases and the J segment 2 bases; nucleotides outside the gene matches: 9. CDR1 and CDR2 from the germline V gene are MNHNS and SASEGT. CDR3 sequence: CASSSDRGFPYEQYV. The CDR3 nucleotides read TGTGCCAGCAGCTCTGACAGGGGCTTCCCCTACGAGCAGTACGTC.

A few counts support this clonotype. J is TRBJ2-7 and V is TRBV28; the match to TRBD1 covers 9 bases. There are 15 residues in the CDR3. V lost 8 bases to trimming and J lost 0 bases; unmatched junction nucleotides: 8. The germline V gene has CDR1 MDHEN and CDR2 SYDVKM. The CDR3: CASGDRATPSYEQYF. CDR3 nucleotides: TGTGCCAGCGGGGACAGGGCGACCCCCTCCTACGAGCAGTACTTC.

The J gene is TRBJ2-7, the V gene TRBV19, with TRBD2 identical over 8 bases. Germline loops: CDR1 LNHDA, CDR2 SQIVND (reference sequence). The CDR3 totals 16 residues. J gave up 3 bases and V 4 bases, and 11 bases lay outside the gene matches. CDR3 bases: TGTGCCAGTAGTACCATTCCACTAGCGGTTATCTACGAGCAGTACTTC. Protein sequence: CASSTIPLAVIYEQYF.

Here the CDR3 reads CASAQGGSLEKLFF. The CDR3 region has the DNA TGCGCCAGCGCCCAAGGGGGTTCTCTTGAAAAACTGTTTTTT. The V call is TRBV4-3, the J call TRBJ1-4, with D possibly being TRBD1 (6 bases). This CDR3 region has 14 residues. Germline values: CDR1 LGHNA, CDR2 YSLEER. Deletions cut 8 bases from V and 7 bases from J, with 17 bases between.

This clonotype has ten or more counts. The V call is TRBV7-2, the J call TRBJ2-7; D gene unclear. The CDR3 is made up of 15 amino acids. CDR1 is SGHTA and CDR2 is FQGNSA in the germline V gene. The V gene lost 1 base and the J gene lost 4 bases, with 14 bases spanning the gap. The CDR3 coding sequence is TGTGCCAGCAGCTTAGAGGTCGCAGCCGCATACGAGCAGTACTTC. Encoded protein: CASSLEVAAAYEQYF.

This clonotype was counted ten times or more. V usage is TRBV29-1 and J usage is TRBJ1-1, with D possibly TRBD1 on 6 matching bases. In germline, CDR1 is SQVTM, CDR2 ANQGSEA. Trimming pared 5 bases from V and 1 base from J, leaving 14 bases between. This CDR3 contains 14 residues. Written as DNA, the CDR3 is TGCAGCGTTTTGGGGGCCAGTTGGAACACTGAAGCTTTCTTT. Translation gives CSVLGASWNTEAFF.

As concerns this clonotype: A much larger clone sits a single nucleotide away, making a read error possible. The chain couples TRBV3-1 to TRBJ2-5; D unresolved. The length of the CDR3 is 15 residues. Germline V lookup: CDR1 LGHDT, CDR2 YNNKEL (reference sequence). The CDR3 protein is CASGQLLTQKETQYF. The CDR3 DNA reads TGTGCCAGCGGCCAATTGCTTACGCAAAAAGAGACCCAGTACTTC.

This clonotype has a count of ten or more. The chain combines TRBV5-4 with TRBJ2-1; TRBD2 matches 11 bases. CDR1 SGHNT and CDR2 YYREEE come from the germline V gene (reference sequence). V shed 5 bases, J shed 5 bases, and the junction held 3 bases outside the gene matches. This CDR3 region has 14 residues. CDR3: CASRSGLADNEQFF. The DNA of the CDR3 is TGTGCCAGCAGATCGGGACTAGCGGACAATGAGCAGTTCTTC.

This clonotype was picked up many times. The rearrangement joins TRBV6-1 to TRBJ2-1; possibly TRBD2 for D (6 bases). The germline V and J ends were trimmed by 6 bases and 7 bases, with 19 bases remaining between them. This CDR3 has 15 residues. Germline values: CDR1 MNHNS, CDR2 SASEGT. The CDR3 is CASSPRGGGGNEQFF. The CDR3 nucleotides read TGTGCCAGCAGCCCCCGTGGGGGTGGGGGGAATGAGCAGTTCTTC.

On this clonotype: The missing conserved phenylalanine or tryptophan at the end of this CDR3 makes a read error likely. This sequence joins TRBV20-1 and TRBJ2-7; no firm D call. This CDR3 has 11 residues. CDR1 is DFQATT, CDR2 SNEGSKA, per germline (reference sequence). V lost 5 bases and J 9 bases, leaving 14 bases between the germline ends. The CDR3 DNA reads as TGCAGTGCTCTCCAACCCCCCGGGCAGTACTCC. Encoded protein: CSALQPPGQYS.

The sample holds many counts of this clonotype. This chain uses TRBV6-9 with TRBJ1-2; D not certain. The CDR3 runs 13 residues. The germline CDR1 and CDR2 sequences are MNHGY and SVAAGI. The V end lost 3 bases, the J end lost 4 bases, and 9 bases lay between the germline ends. The CDR3 sequence is CASSYLSGYGYTF. CDR3 bases: TGTGCCAGCAGTTACTTGTCGGGCTATGGCTACACCTTC.

This clonotype has just a few counts. The chain employs TRBV3-1 and TRBJ1-1; D ambiguous. Germline V gene lookup returns CDR1 LGHDT and CDR2 YNNKEL (reference sequence). The CDR3 is 13 amino acids. The V and J ends lost 3 bases and 7 bases respectively, with 12 bases between them. CDR3 bases: TGTGCCAGCAGCCAGGATCCGAGTGGTGAAGCTTTCTTT. Protein product: CASSQDPSGEAFF. Full variable domain (outside the CDR3, taken from reference TRBV3-1 and TRBJ1-1): DTAVSQTPKYLVTQMGNDKSIKCEQNLGHDTMYWYKQDSKKFLKIMFSYNNKELIINETVPNRFSPKSPDKAHLNLHINSLELGDSAVYFCASSQDPSGEAFFGQGTRLTVV.

About this clonotype itself: A far larger clone is just one base off, so this is likely a read error. The J gene is TRBJ2-1, the V gene TRBV20-1; the D is unclear. The V end lost 2 bases, the J end lost 10 bases, and 18 bases lay between the germline ends. The germline V gene has CDR1 DFQATT and CDR2 SNEGSKA (reference sequence). This CDR3 has 14 residues. The CDR3 is CSARSTKSSYEQFF. The CDR3 DNA is TGCAGTGCTAGATCCACAAAGAGCTCCTACGAGCAGTTCTTC.

This clonotype was observed at least ten times. The rearrangement joins TRBV6-1 to TRBJ2-1; D perhaps matches TRBD2 (6 bases). Germline V gene sequence: CDR1 MNHNS, CDR2 SASEGT. The CDR3 covers 12 residues. V shed 8 bases and J shed 7 bases, with 12 bases lying between them. CDR3 bases: TGTGCCAGCGGCCTCGGGGGTAATGAGCAGTTCTTC. Protein product: CASGLGGNEQFF.

A few counts support this clonotype. The chain has TRBV7-2 and TRBJ1-3; possible D gene TRBD1, 6 bases. This CDR3 is built from 17 residues. V was shortened by 5 bases and J by 3 bases, with 20 bases between the two germline ends. Germline-derived CDR1 and CDR2 are SGHTA and FQGNSA. The CDR3 here is CASSPLYRHRVGNTIYF. The DNA of the CDR3 is TGTGCCAGCAGCCCTTTATATCGTCACAGGGTTGGAAACACCATATATTTT.

About this clonotype itself: Germline and junction disagree at one end, which may indicate a read error. The rearrangement uses TRBV27 and TRBJ2-7; 8 nucleotides align to TRBD1. The CDR3 spans 13 residues. Germline V gives CDR1 MNHEY, CDR2 SMNVEV (reference sequence). The CDR3 nucleotides are TGTGCCAGCAATTTAGTGGCAGGGGGCCCGTCGTACTTC. As protein: CASNLVAGGPSYF.

The rearrangement joins TRBV24-1 to TRBJ1-2; no clear D gene. This CDR3 spans 11 amino acids. CDR1 KGHDR and CDR2 SFDVKD come from the germline V gene. With 2 bases removed from V and 3 bases from J, the gap between germline ends came to 0 bases. CDR3 amino acids: CATSDYYGYTF. CDR3 coding DNA: TGTGCCACCAGTGATTACTATGGCTACACCTTC.

This clonotype has only a few counts. This chain connects TRBV5-4 to TRBJ2-1; D ambiguous. CDR1 and CDR2 (germline): SGHNT, YYREEE (reference sequence). This CDR3 comprises 13 residues. V dropped 0 bases and J dropped 5 bases, with 6 bases sitting between them. The CDR3 DNA reads TGTGCCAGCAGCTTGGCCCATAACAATGAGCAGTTCTTC. This translates into CASSLAHNNEQFF.

This clonotype was seen at least ten times. DNA of the CDR3: TGTGCCAGCACCCTCGAAGTCGTTGGCACAGATACGCAGTATTTT. This gives the protein CASTLEVVGTDTQYF. This chain uses TRBV6-1 with TRBJ2-3; D unresolved. CDR1 and CDR2 from the germline V gene are MNHNS and SASEGT. Between the trimmed V and J ends, which lost 7 bases and 1 base, there was a span of 15 bases. The CDR3 contains 15 residues.

A few counts support this clonotype. The V gene is TRBV7-9, the J gene TRBJ2-5; no firm D call. Germline V CDR1 and CDR2: SEHNR, FQNEAQ (reference sequence). There are 14 residues in the CDR3. V was shortened by 1 base and J by 2 bases, with 8 bases between the two germline ends. CDR3 residues: CASSLDSAQETQYF. The CDR3 DNA reads as TGTGCCAGCAGCTTAGACTCCGCTCAAGAGACCCAGTACTTC. Variable domain in full (rest from reference TRBV7-9 and TRBJ2-5): DTGVSQNPRHKITKRGQNVTFRCDPISEHNRLYWYRQTLGQGPEFLTYFQNEAQLEKSRLLSDRFSAERPKGSFSTLEIQRTEQGDSAMYLCASSLDSAQETQYFGPGTRLLVL.

The chain joins TRBV5-1 to TRBJ2-3; TRBD2 agrees at 11 bases. The CDR3 covers 16 residues. With V trimmed by 4 bases and J by 5 bases, 9 bases remained unmatched. Germline-derived CDR1 and CDR2 are SGHRS and YFSETQ. CDR3 bases: TGCGCCAGCAGCCTAGGATTAGCGGGAGGGCAAGATACGCAGTATTTT. It specifies CASSLGLAGGQDTQYF.